This TCR beta chain originates from a study of shared clonotypes between healthy human individuals. Whole-study results and caveats: An effect of sequencing depth on clonotype sharing among donors was expected.

A note on this clone: Its specificity is not known.

Germline V CDR1 and CDR2: LNHDA, SQIVND (reference sequence). The CDR3 totals 16 residues. The V gene end was trimmed by 2 bases and the J gene end by 8 bases; junction bases not matched to a gene: 14. TCRdb's table, derived via immunoSEQ multiplex PCR, lists solely in-frame clones and lacks some. The sample consists of about 1.1 million clones, 77% of them appearing once. This receptor was obtained from a man younger than 35 in good health. Some clones in this sample may be carry-over from other donors' samples. Sequencing used memory CD4+ T cells from PBMCs. The subset here: CD45RA-negative fraction. The V and J genes are TRBV19 and TRBJ1-2, with 7 bases aligning to TRBD1. DNA for the CDR3: TGTGCCAGTAGTATAAGGACAGGTCCAACAACGTACGGCTACACCTTC. This translates into CASSIRTGPTTYGYTF.